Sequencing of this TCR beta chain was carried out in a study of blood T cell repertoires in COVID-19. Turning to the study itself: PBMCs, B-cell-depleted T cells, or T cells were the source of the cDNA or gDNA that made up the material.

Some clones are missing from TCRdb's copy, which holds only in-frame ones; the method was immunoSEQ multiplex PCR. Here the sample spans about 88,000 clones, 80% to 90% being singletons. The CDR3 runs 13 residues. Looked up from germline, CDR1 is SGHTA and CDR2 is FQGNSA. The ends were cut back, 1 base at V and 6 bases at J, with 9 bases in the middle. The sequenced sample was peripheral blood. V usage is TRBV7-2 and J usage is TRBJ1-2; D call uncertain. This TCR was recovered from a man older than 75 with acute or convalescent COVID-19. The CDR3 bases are TGTGCCAGCAGCTTAGAGGCAGGCCATGGCTACACCTTC. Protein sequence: CASSLEAGHGYTF. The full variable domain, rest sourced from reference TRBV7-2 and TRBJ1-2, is GAGVSQSPSNKVTEKGKDVELRCDPISGHTALYWYRQSLGQGLEFLIYFQGNSAPDKSGLPSDRFSAERTGGSVSTLTIQRTQQEDSAVYLCASSLEAGHGYTFGSGTRLTVV.